This TCR beta chain was recovered during a study of T cell responses to AZD1222 COVID-19 vaccine. Clones were read by immunoSEQ multiplex PCR, and TCRdb kept only the in-frame ones, dropping some. The table has about 170,000 clones, approximately 92% seen once. In regard to this clone: Its antigen remains unidentified.

Findings and caveats of the study: Vaccination with two AZD1222 doses was followed by a rise in Spike-specific TCR breadth and depth. No repertoire was sampled before or during the peak T cell response, only after it. Clonal diversity may have been underestimated, and the donors were mostly white British, with more females than males. The study identified only a handful of AZD1222 recipients as seropositive at baseline.

The sequence was collected from an adult in good health. Sequenced here: peripheral blood, sampled on day 0 of AZD1222 vaccination.

The CDR3 region has the DNA TGTGCCAGTAGTGCATCCTCGGGACTCGTCTACGAGCAGTACTTC. This gives the protein CASSASSGLVYEQYF. V is TRBV19 and J is TRBJ2-7; D might be TRBD2 (6 bases). Trimming removed 5 bases at V and 3 bases at J, with 17 bases between. Germline V gene sequence: CDR1 LNHDA, CDR2 SQIVND (reference sequence). CDR3 size: 15 residues. Full variable domain (remainder filled in from reference TRBV19 and TRBJ2-7): DGGITQSPKYLFRKEGQNVTLSCEQNLNHDAMYWYRQDPGQGLRLIYYSQIVNDFQKGDIAEGYSVSREKKESFPLTVTSAQKNPTAFYLCASSASSGLVYEQYFGPGTRLTVT.